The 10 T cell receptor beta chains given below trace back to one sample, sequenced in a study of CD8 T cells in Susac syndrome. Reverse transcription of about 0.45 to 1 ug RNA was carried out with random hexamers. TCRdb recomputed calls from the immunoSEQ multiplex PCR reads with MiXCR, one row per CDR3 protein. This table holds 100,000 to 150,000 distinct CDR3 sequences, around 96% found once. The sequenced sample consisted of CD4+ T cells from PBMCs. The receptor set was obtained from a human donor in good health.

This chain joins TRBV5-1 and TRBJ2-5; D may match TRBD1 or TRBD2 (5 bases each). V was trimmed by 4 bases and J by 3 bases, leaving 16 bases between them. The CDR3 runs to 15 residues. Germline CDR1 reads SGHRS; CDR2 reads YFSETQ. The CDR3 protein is CASSPGSSGKETQYF. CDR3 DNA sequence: TGCGCCAGCAGCCCTGGGAGTTCAGGGAAAGAGACCCAGTACTTC.

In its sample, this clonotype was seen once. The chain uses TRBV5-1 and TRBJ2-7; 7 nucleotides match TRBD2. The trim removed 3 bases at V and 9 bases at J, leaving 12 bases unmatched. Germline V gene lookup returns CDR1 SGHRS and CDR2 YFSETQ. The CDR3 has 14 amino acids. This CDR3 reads CASSSGTIGAGQYF. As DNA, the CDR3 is TGCGCCAGCAGCTCCGGGACTATTGGGGCCGGGCAGTACTTC. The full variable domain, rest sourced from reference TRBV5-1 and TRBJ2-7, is KAGVTQTPRYLIKTRGQQVTLSCSPISGHRSVSWYQQTPGQGLQFLFEYFSETQRNKGNFPGRFSGRQFSNSRSEMNVSTLELGDSALYLCASSSGTIGAGQYFGPGTRLTVT.

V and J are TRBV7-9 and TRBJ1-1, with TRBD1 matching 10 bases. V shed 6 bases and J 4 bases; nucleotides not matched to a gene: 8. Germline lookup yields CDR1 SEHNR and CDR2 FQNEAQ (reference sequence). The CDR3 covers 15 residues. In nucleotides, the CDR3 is TGTGCCAGCAGGGACCGACAGGGGGCTGGCACTGAAGCTTTCTTT. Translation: CASRDRQGAGTEAFF.

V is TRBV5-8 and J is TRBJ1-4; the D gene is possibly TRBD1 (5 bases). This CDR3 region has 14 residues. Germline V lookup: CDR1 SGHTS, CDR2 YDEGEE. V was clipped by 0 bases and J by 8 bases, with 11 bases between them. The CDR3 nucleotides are TGTGCCAGCAGCTTGGGGCAGGGAGGCGAAAAACTGTTTTTT. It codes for CASSLGQGGEKLFF.

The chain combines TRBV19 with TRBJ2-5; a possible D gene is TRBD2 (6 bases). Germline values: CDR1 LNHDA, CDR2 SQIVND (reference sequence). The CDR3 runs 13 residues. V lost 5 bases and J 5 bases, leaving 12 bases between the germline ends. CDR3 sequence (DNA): TGTGCCAGTAGTGGGACTGCCGCGGAGACCCAGTACTTC. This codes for CASSGTAAETQYF.

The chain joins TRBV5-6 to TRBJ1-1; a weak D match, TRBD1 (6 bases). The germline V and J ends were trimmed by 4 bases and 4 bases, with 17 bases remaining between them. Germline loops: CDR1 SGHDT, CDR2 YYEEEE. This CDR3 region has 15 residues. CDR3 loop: CASSAGGGARTEAFF. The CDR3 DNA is TGTGCCAGCAGCGCTGGAGGGGGGGCGCGCACTGAAGCTTTCTTT.

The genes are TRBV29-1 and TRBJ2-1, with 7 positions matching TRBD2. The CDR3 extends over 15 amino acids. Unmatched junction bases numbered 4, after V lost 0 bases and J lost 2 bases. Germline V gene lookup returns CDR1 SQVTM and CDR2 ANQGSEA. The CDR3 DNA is TGCAGCGTTGAAGACTGGCGGGGGACCTACAATGAGCAGTTCTTC. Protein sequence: CSVEDWRGTYNEQFF.

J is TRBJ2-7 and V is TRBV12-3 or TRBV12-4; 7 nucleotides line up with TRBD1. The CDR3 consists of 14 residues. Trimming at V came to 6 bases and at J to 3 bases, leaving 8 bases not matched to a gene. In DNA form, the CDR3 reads TGTGCCAGCAGCAGGACAGGACACAACTACGAGCAGTACTTC. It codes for CASSRTGHNYEQYF.

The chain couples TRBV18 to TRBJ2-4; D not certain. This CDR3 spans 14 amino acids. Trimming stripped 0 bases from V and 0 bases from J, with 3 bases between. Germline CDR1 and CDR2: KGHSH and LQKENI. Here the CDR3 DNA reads TGTGCCAGCTCACCACCGGTAGCCAAAAACATTCAGTACTTC. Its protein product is CASSPPVAKNIQYF. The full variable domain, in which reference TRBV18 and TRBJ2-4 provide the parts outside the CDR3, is NAGVMQNPRHLVRRRGQEARLRCSPMKGHSHVYWYRQLPEEGLKFMVYLQKENIIDESGMPKERFSAEFPKEGPSILRIQQVVRGDSAAYFCASSPPVAKNIQYFGAGTRLSVL.

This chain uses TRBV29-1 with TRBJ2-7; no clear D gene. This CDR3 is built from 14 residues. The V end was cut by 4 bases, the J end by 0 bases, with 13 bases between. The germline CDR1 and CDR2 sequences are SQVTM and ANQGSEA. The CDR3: CSVVPGSSSYEQYF. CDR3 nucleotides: TGCAGCGTTGTCCCCGGGTCGAGCTCCTACGAGCAGTACTTC.